This T cell receptor (beta chain) comes out of a study of blood T cell repertoires in COVID-19. Study overall: Donors in the United States, Italy and Spain gave samples during acute or convalescent COVID-19.

The assay was immunoSEQ multiplex PCR, and TCRdb's table has in-frame clones only and misses some. The sample contains tens of thousands of clones, around 90% of which appear only once. CDR1 and CDR2 (germline): KGHSH, LQKENI. The V and J ends lost 3 bases and 1 base, in that order; junction bases with no gene match: 1. The CDR3 consists of 16 residues. The TCR comes from a human donor in a cohort sampled during active COVID-19. The chain employs TRBV18 and TRBJ1-5; 12 bases map to TRBD1. Sequenced sample: peripheral blood. Here the CDR3 reads CASSPGTGGSNQPQHF. As DNA, the CDR3 is TGTGCCAGCTCACCTGGGACAGGGGGCAGCAATCAGCCCCAGCATTTT.